The sequence of this TCR beta chain was determined in a study of cytomegalovirus exposure and HLA in healthy donors. About the research overall: Of roughly 400 genotyped donors, more than 65% grouped in the Caucasian-associated ancestry cluster.

Study-wide points: Earlier analysis found most TCR beta V segments productive about 90% or about 30% of the time.

To note about this clone: The antigen is undetermined.

Primers included in the PCR were 60 Vbeta and 13 Jbeta primers. The assay was immunoSEQ multiplex PCR, and TCRdb's table has in-frame clones only and misses some. The sample lists approximately 140,000 clones, roughly 73% seen once, with approximately 1.8% in the top ten. This receptor was taken from a young woman in good health and CMV-seronegative. Specimen: PBMCs.

DNA of the CDR3: TGCGCCAGCAGCTTTGAGGCCGGCTCCTATAATTCACCCCTCCACTTT. Translating gives CASSFEAGSYNSPLHF. The chain combines TRBV5-1 with TRBJ1-6; D call uncertain. V was trimmed by 2 bases and J by 0 bases, leaving 9 bases between them. This CDR3 region has 16 residues. CDR1 is SGHRS and CDR2 is YFSETQ in the germline V gene. The complete variable domain, with remaining parts taken from reference TRBV5-1 and TRBJ1-6, reads KAGVTQTPRYLIKTRGQQVTLSCSPISGHRSVSWYQQTPGQGLQFLFEYFSETQRNKGNFPGRFSGRQFSNSRSEMNVSTLELGDSALYLCASSFEAGSYNSPLHFGNGTRLTVT.